This T cell receptor beta chain is from a study of blood T cell repertoires in COVID-19. Study overall: The study drew acute and convalescent COVID-19 samples from the United States, Italy and Spain. The analysed material was cDNA or gDNA that came from T cells, B-cell-depleted T cells, or PBMCs.

The Seattle patients joined while their infection was active and were tracked longitudinally afterward. Per the original data handling: Reference gene primer amplification yielded estimated nucleated cell counts. The method was immunoSEQ multiplex PCR; TCRdb's version includes in-frame clones alone and lacks a portion of them. V and J calls and clone size are as listed in that table; D and trimming were resolved from the DNA. The table includes roughly 250,000 clones, 80% to 85% detected once. The CDR3 is 16 residues long. Per the germline V gene, CDR1 is SGHNT and CDR2 is YYREEE (reference sequence). The V gene end was trimmed by 4 bases and the J gene end by 3 bases; junction bases not matched to a gene: 8.

The chain combines TRBV5-4 with TRBJ2-4; 9 nucleotides line up with TRBD1. Specimen: peripheral blood. This clonotype was sampled from a person aged 70 to 85 with COVID-19, enrolled during active disease. CDR3 in DNA: TGTGCCAGCAGCCGCGGGACAGGGAATGACAAAAACATTCAGTACTTC. Protein: CASSRGTGNDKNIQYF.